This T cell receptor beta chain was sequenced during a study of blood T cell repertoires in COVID-19. Study overall: Researchers got acute and convalescent COVID-19 samples from the United States, Italy and Spain. From T cells, B-cell-depleted T cells, or PBMCs came the material, which was cDNA or gDNA.

Source study methods: Estimation of nucleated cell counts was performed using reference gene primer amplification. The repertoire was sequenced with immunoSEQ multiplex PCR; TCRdb's copy has only in-frame clones and lacks some. The DNA was the basis for D and trimming; V, J and clone size are from that table. The sample records about 300,000 clones, around 84% being singletons. Material for sequencing was peripheral blood. The clonotype originates from a man between 65 and 80 years old with acute or convalescent COVID-19.

The CDR3 nucleotides are TGTGCCAGCTGTTCGGGTCCCCTGAACACTGAAGCTTTCTTT. It codes for CASCSGPLNTEAFF. V and J are TRBV2 and TRBJ1-1; D is uncertain. The germline V gene encodes CDR1 SNHLY and CDR2 FYNNEI. The CDR3 extends over 14 amino acids. V was cut by 8 bases and J by 0 bases, with 13 bases left in between. Based on the CDR3 plus reference TRBV2 and TRBJ1-1, the full variable domain is EPEVTQTPSHQVTQMGQEVILRCVPISNHLYFYWYRQILGQKVEFLVSFYNNEISEKSEIFDDQFSVERPDGSNFTLKIRSTKLEDSAMYFCASCSGPLNTEAFFGQGTRLTVV.